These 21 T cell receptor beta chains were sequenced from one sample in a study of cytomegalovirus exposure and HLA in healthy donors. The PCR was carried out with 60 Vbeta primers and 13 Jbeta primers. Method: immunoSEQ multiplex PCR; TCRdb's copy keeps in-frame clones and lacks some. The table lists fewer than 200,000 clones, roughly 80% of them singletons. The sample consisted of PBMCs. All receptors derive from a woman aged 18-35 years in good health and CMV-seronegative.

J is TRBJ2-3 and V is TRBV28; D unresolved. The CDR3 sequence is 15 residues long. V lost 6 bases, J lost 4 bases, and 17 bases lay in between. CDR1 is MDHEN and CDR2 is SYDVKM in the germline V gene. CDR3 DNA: TGTGCCAGCAGCGGTCCCCCAGCCGAGGCAGATACGCAGTATTTT. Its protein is CASSGPPAEADTQYF.

The CDR3: CASSLKPSGRIYNEQFF. CDR3 DNA: TGCGCCAGCAGCTTGAAGCCTAGCGGGAGGATCTACAATGAGCAGTTCTTC. The genes are TRBV5-1 and TRBJ2-1, with 11 bases that match TRBD2. The V gene's germline CDR1 is SGHRS and CDR2 YFSETQ. The CDR3 runs to 17 residues. V lost 1 base, J lost 3 bases, and 6 bases stayed unmatched.

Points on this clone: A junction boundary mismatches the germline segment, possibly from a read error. CDR3 sequence reads: CASSIGLAGAETQYF. CDR3 DNA sequence: TGTGCTAGCAGCATCGGACTAGCGGGGGCAGAGACCCAGTACTTC. This chain connects TRBV7-7 to TRBJ2-5; 13 bases agree with TRBD2. This CDR3 region has 15 residues. The germline V gene has CDR1 SSHAT and CDR2 FNYEAQ (reference sequence).

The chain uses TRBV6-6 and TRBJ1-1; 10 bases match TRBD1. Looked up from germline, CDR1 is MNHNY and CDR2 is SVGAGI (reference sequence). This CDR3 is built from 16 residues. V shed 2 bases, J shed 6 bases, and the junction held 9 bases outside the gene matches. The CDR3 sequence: CASSYGTGVGGPEAFF. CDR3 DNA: TGTGCCAGCAGTTACGGGACAGGGGTTGGGGGACCTGAAGCTTTCTTT.

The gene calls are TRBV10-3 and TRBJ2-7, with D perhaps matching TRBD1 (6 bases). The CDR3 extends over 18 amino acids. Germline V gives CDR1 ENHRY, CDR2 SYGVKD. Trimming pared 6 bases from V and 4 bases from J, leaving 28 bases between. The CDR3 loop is CAISLTGSLLGDRYEQYF. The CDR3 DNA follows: TGTGCCATCAGCCTGACAGGCAGTCTTCTTGGTGACCGGTACGAGCAGTACTTC.

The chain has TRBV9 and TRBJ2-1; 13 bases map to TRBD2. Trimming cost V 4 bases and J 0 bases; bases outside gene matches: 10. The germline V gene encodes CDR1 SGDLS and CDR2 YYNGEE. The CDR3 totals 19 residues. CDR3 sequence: CASSPRGLAGRRSYNEQFF. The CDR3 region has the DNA TGTGCCAGCAGCCCACGGGGACTAGCGGGACGACGCTCCTACAATGAGCAGTTCTTC.

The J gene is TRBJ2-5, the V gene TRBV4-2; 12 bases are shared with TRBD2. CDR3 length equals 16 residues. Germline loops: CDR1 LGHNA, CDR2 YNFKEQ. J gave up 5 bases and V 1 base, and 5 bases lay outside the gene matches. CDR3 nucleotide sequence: TGTGCCAGCAGCCAAGGGGGACTAGCGGGTGGGGAGACCCAGTACTTC. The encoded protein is CASSQGGLAGGETQYF.

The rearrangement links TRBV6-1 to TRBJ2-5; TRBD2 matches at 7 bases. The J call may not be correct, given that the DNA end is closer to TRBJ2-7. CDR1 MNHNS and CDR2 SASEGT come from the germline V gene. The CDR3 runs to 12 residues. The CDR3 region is CASSLTSHEQYF. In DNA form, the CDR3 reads TGTGCCAGCAGCCTGACTAGCCACGAGCAGTACTTC.

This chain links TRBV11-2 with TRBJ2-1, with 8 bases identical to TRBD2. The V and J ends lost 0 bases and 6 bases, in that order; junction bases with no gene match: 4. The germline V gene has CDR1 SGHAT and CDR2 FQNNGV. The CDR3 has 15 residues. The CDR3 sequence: CASSLDIAGFNEQFF. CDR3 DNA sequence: TGTGCCAGCAGCTTAGACATAGCGGGATTCAATGAGCAGTTCTTC.

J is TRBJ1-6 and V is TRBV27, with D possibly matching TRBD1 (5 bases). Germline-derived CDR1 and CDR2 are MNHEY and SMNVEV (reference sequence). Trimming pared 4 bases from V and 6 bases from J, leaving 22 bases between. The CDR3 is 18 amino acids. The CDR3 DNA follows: TGTGCCAGCAGTTCCTGGGGGGGGGTGGGCGCAACTAATTCACCCCTCCACTTT. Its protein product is CASSSWGGVGATNSPLHF.

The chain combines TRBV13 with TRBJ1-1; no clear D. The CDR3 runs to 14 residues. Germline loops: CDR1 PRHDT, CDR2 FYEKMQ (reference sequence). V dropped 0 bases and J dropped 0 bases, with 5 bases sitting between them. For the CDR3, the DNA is TGTGCCAGCAGCTTAGGACAGATGAACACTGAAGCTTTCTTT. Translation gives CASSLGQMNTEAFF. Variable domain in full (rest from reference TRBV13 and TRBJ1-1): AAGVIQSPRHLIKEKRETATLKCYPIPRHDTVYWYQQGPGQDPQFLISFYEKMQSDKGSIPDRFSAQQFSDYHSELNMSSLELGDSALYFCASSLGQMNTEAFFGQGTRLTVV.

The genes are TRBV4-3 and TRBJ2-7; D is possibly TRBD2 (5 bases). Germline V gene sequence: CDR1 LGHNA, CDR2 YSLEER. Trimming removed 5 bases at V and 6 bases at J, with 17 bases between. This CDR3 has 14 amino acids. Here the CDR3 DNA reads TGCGCCAGCAGCTCACCTGGAGGTTCTCTCGAGCAGTACTTC. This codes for CASSSPGGSLEQYF.

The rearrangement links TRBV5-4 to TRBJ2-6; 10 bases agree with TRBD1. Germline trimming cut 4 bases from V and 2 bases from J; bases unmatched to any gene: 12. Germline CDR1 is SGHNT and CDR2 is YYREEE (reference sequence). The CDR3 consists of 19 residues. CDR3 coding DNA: TGTGCCAGCAGCCCAGGCCGGGACAGGGGCAAACCTGGGGCCAACGTCCTGACTTTC. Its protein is CASSPGRDRGKPGANVLTF.

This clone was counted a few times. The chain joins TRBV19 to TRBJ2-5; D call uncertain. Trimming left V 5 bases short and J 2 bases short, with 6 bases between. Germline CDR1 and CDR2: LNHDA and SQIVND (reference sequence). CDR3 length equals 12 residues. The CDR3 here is CASSFRQETQYF. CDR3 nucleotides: TGTGCCAGTAGTTTCAGACAAGAGACCCAGTACTTC.

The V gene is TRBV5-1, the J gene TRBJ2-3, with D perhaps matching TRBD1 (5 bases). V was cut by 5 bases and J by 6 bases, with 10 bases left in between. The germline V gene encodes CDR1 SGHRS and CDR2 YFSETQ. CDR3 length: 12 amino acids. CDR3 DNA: TGCGCCAGCAGTGATCACAGGGATACGCAGTATTTT. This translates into CASSDHRDTQYF.

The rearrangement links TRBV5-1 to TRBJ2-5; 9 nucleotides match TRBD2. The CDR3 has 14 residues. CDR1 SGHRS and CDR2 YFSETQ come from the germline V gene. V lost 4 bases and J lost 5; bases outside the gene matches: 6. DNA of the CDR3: TGCGCCAGCAGCCCTGCGGGGGGGAAGGAGACCCAGTACTTC. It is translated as CASSPAGGKETQYF.

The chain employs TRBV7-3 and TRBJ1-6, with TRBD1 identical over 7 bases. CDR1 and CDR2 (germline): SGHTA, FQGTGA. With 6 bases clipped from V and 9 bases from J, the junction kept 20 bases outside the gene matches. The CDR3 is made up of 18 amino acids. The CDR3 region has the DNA TGTGCCAGCAGTCGAAACGCCCGGGACAGCGAGGGGATTTCACCCCTCCACTTT. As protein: CASSRNARDSEGISPLHF.

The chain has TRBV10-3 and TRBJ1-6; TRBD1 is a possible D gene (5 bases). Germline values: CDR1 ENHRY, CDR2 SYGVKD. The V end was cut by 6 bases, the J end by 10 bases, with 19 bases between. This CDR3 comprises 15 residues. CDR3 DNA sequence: TGTGCCATCAGCCCAACAGGTCCCACGATCTCACCCCTCCACTTT. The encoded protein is CAISPTGPTISPLHF.

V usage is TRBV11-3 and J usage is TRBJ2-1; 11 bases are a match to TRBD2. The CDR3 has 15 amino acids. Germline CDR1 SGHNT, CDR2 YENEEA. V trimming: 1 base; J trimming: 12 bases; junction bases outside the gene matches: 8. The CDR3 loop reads CASSLVLLAGVWQFF. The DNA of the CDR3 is TGTGCCAGCAGCTTAGTCCTACTAGCGGGAGTTTGGCAGTTCTTC.

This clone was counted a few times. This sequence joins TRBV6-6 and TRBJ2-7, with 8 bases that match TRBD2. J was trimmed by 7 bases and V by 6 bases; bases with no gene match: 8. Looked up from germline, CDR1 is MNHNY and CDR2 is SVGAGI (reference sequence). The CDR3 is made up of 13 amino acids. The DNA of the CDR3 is TGTGCCAGCAGATCCGGGACTAGGTTTGAGCAGTACTTC. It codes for CASRSGTRFEQYF.

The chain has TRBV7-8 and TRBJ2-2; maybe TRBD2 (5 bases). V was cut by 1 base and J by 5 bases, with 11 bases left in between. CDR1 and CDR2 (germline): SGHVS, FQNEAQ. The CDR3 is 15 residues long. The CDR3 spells CASSLDFGGTGELFF. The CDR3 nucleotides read TGTGCCAGCAGCTTAGACTTCGGAGGTACCGGGGAGCTGTTTTTT.